The 8 T cell receptor beta chains given below trace back to one sample, sequenced in a study of blood T cell repertoires in COVID-19 (dated by TCRdb to 2020 to 2022). The library was obtained by the immunoSEQ multiplex PCR assay. In TCRdb, the immuneACCESS table is reduced to in-frame sequences with V and J assigned. These tables do not hold every clone; where another copy was compared, an unresolved V gene accounts for under half, and the others remain unexplained. The sample contains just under 150,000 clones, just under 90% of them found a single time. The top ten clones comprise approximately 9% of the sample. The sample was peripheral blood. The receptors were gathered from a woman aged 45-65 years with active or convalescent COVID-19.

This clone was observed a single time. The chain joins TRBV11-2 to TRBJ2-3; 9 bases fit TRBD2. The length of the CDR3 is 17 residues. Germline CDR1 reads SGHAT; CDR2 reads FQNNGV. V lost 2 bases to trimming and J lost 4 bases; unmatched junction nucleotides: 10. As DNA, the CDR3 is TGTGCCAGCAGCTTAACCGGGACTAGCAGCCGCCCAGATACGCAGTATTTT. It codes for CASSLTGTSSRPDTQYF.

V usage is TRBV30 and J usage is TRBJ2-7, with TRBD2 matching 9 bases. The CDR3 totals 14 residues. V lost 7 bases, J lost 5 bases, and 12 bases stayed unmatched. Germline values: CDR1 GTSNPN, CDR2 SVGIG (reference sequence). The DNA of the CDR3 is TGTGCCTCAATACCCATTAGCGGGAGCCACGAGCAGTACTTC. As protein: CASIPISGSHEQYF.

The chain links TRBV24-1 to TRBJ1-1; D possibly corresponds to TRBD1 (6 bases). This CDR3 has 14 residues. The V and J ends lost 5 bases and 2 bases respectively, with 11 bases between them. CDR1 is KGHDR, CDR2 SFDVKD, per germline. CDR3 residues: CATSVGGLNTEAFF. The CDR3 nucleotides are TGTGCCACCAGTGTGGGGGGGCTAAACACTGAAGCTTTCTTT.

The chain uses TRBV19 and TRBJ2-1; D unclear. The V gene lost 6 bases and the J gene lost 0 bases, with 9 bases spanning the gap. The germline V gene has CDR1 LNHDA and CDR2 SQIVND (reference sequence). The CDR3 has 14 amino acids. The CDR3 protein is CASSSYGSYNEQFF. CDR3 in DNA: TGTGCCAGTAGCTCTTACGGCTCCTACAATGAGCAGTTCTTC.

This chain uses TRBV30 with TRBJ1-5; possible D gene TRBD1, 5 bases. The CDR3 is 14 residues long. CDR1 and CDR2 (germline): GTSNPN, SVGIG (reference sequence). V was cut by 3 bases and J by 4 bases, with 13 bases left in between. CDR3 DNA sequence: TGTGCCTGGAGCATTTTAGGGGCAAATCAGCCCCAGCATTTT. It is translated as CAWSILGANQPQHF.

The rearrangement uses TRBV9 and TRBJ1-3, with D perhaps TRBD1 (5 bases). Germline CDR1 SGDLS, CDR2 YYNGEE. Trimming removed 0 bases from V and 0 bases from J, with 13 bases in between. The CDR3 is 17 residues long. The CDR3 is CASSVATGFYSGNTIYF. Written as DNA, the CDR3 is TGTGCCAGCAGCGTAGCTACAGGATTCTACTCTGGAAACACCATATATTTT.

The genes are TRBV19 and TRBJ1-4, with D maybe TRBD1 (6 bases). Germline V gives CDR1 LNHDA, CDR2 SQIVND (reference sequence). This CDR3 contains 15 residues. V lost 5 bases and J lost 8, with 18 bases in between. In DNA, the CDR3 is TGTGCCAGTAGTCCTTCAGGGGCCCCCGGAGAAAAACTGTTTTTT. Encoded protein: CASSPSGAPGEKLFF.

J is TRBJ2-1 and V is TRBV5-1, with 8 bases fitting TRBD2. The junction had 7 bases not matched to a gene; V was cut back by 0 bases and J by 5 bases. The CDR3 extends over 16 amino acids. Germline V CDR1 and CDR2: SGHRS, YFSETQ. CDR3 coding DNA: TGCGCCAGCAGCTTGGGAGGGGCGGGGGGCCACAATGAGCAGTTCTTC. This encodes CASSLGGAGGHNEQFF. The variable domain in full, with the rest retrieved from reference TRBV5-1 and TRBJ2-1, is KAGVTQTPRYLIKTRGQQVTLSCSPISGHRSVSWYQQTPGQGLQFLFEYFSETQRNKGNFPGRFSGRQFSNSRSEMNVSTLELGDSALYLCASSLGGAGGHNEQFFGPGTRLTVL.